This T cell receptor (beta chain) was captured by sequencing in a study of blood T cell repertoires in COVID-19. Study in general: COVID-19 samples collected from the United States, Italy and Spain covered acute and convalescent phases. The cDNA or gDNA used as material had been derived from T cells, B-cell-depleted T cells, or PBMCs.

V was pared by 2 bases and J by 2 bases, with 17 bases of the junction left unmatched. Germline CDR1 is MNHEY and CDR2 is SMNVEV (reference sequence). The CDR3 covers 19 residues. TCRdb's table, derived via immunoSEQ multiplex PCR, lists solely in-frame clones and lacks some. This table has 200,000 to 300,000 clones, more than 85% appearing once. This receptor was identified in a woman in her sixties with COVID-19, enrolled during active disease. The chain employs TRBV27 and TRBJ1-2; 7 nucleotides line up with TRBD1. Specimen: peripheral blood. The DNA of the CDR3 is TGTGCCAGCAGTTTACGCAGGACAGGAAGCACCCCACTAAACTATGGCTACACCTTC. This sequence encodes CASSLRRTGSTPLNYGYTF.